Below, 18 T cell receptor beta chains from the same sample are listed, as sequenced in a study of CD8+ T cells in alopecia areata. Once RNA had been extracted, it was reverse transcribed into cDNA to act as the sequencing template. Sequencing was performed with immunoSEQ multiplex PCR; in TCRdb, only in-frame clones are kept and a portion is missing. The table has under 200,000 clones, around three fifths seen once. The treatment is: oral pan-JAK inhibitor, 5-10 mg twice daily. The sequenced sample was CD4+ T cells sorted from blood, obtained at week 24, from a patient treated with tofacitinib. Receptor source: a human donor with alopecia areata.

The sample holds a few counts of this clone. The rearrangement links TRBV7-2 to TRBJ2-1; 8 nucleotides line up with TRBD2. The CDR3 sequence is 12 residues long. The V gene's germline CDR1 is SGHTA and CDR2 FQGNSA. V shed 5 bases, J shed 14 bases, and the junction held 8 bases outside the gene matches. In DNA form, the CDR3 reads TGTGCCAGCAGCCCGAGCGGGGGCCTGGAGTTCTTC. As protein: CASSPSGGLEFF. The variable domain in full, completed from reference TRBV7-2 and TRBJ2-1, reads GAGVSQSPSNKVTEKGKDVELRCDPISGHTALYWYRQSLGQGLEFLIYFQGNSAPDKSGLPSDRFSAERTGGSVSTLTIQRTQQEDSAVYLCASSPSGGLEFFGPGTRLTVL.

This chain links TRBV7-9 with TRBJ1-1, with no clear D. This CDR3 has 15 residues. The germline V and J ends were trimmed by 0 bases and 0 bases, with 8 bases remaining between them. Germline values: CDR1 SEHNR, CDR2 FQNEAQ (reference sequence). The CDR3 protein is CASSLASGMNTEAFF. CDR3 sequence (DNA): TGTGCCAGCAGCTTAGCGTCGGGGATGAACACTGAAGCTTTCTTT. The whole variable domain, remainder taken from reference TRBV7-9 and TRBJ1-1, is DTGVSQNPRHKITKRGQNVTFRCDPISEHNRLYWYRQTLGQGPEFLTYFQNEAQLEKSRLLSDRFSAERPKGSFSTLEIQRTEQGDSAMYLCASSLASGMNTEAFFGQGTRLTVV.

About this clone itself: One end of the junction does not line up with germline, which may come from a read error. V gene TRBV7-2 combines with J gene TRBJ2-2, with a possible D match to TRBD2 (6 bases). The CDR3 has 17 residues. Per germline, CDR1 SGHTA and CDR2 FQGNSA. CDR3 loop: CASSFTLNAGWGGELLF. In DNA form, the CDR3 reads TGTGCCAGCAGCTTTACTCTCAATGCCGGGTGGGGCGGGGAGCTGCTTTTT. The variable domain in full, with the rest retrieved from reference TRBV7-2 and TRBJ2-2, is GAGVSQSPSNKVTEKGKDVELRCDPISGHTALYWYRQSLGQGLEFLIYFQGNSAPDKSGLPSDRFSAERTGGSVSTLTIQRTQQEDSAVYLCASSFTLNAGWGGELLFGEGSRLTVL.

This chain connects TRBV30 to TRBJ1-6; D remains unclear. The CDR3 length is 15 residues. V was pared by 0 bases and J by 6 bases, with 12 bases between. Germline assignment: CDR1 GTSNPN and CDR2 SVGIG (reference sequence). The DNA of the CDR3 is TGTGCCTGGAGTGTAGGACCCCATGGTAATTCACCCCTCCACTTT. Translation: CAWSVGPHGNSPLHF.

This rearrangement joins TRBV4-1 to TRBJ2-7, with 10 bases fitting TRBD1. Germline values: CDR1 MGHRA, CDR2 YSYEKL. V trimming: 4 bases; J trimming: 1 base; junction bases outside the gene matches: 7. The CDR3 is made up of 16 amino acids. Here the CDR3 DNA reads TGCGCCAGCAGCCCCCGGGACAGGGGTCGTTCCTACGAGCAGTACTTC. Translating it yields CASSPRDRGRSYEQYF.

This clone turned up a few times. The gene calls are TRBV2 and TRBJ2-7, with D possibly matching TRBD1 (5 bases). This CDR3 contains 12 residues. CDR1 is SNHLY, CDR2 FYNNEI, per germline. V was trimmed by 5 bases and J by 9 bases, leaving 14 bases between them. DNA for the CDR3: TGTGCCAGCAGTCCTACTCCTAGGGGGCAGTACTTC. Protein sequence: CASSPTPRGQYF.

Only a few counts were recorded for this clone. This chain links TRBV5-1 with TRBJ2-2, with a tentative D call TRBD1 (6 bases). CDR1 is SGHRS and CDR2 is YFSETQ in the germline V gene. The CDR3 loop spans 14 amino acids. V gave up 5 bases and J gave up 7 bases, with 15 bases separating them. The CDR3 bases are TGCGCCAGCAGTTCGGTACAGGGCCACGGGGAGCTGTTTTTT. Protein: CASSSVQGHGELFF.

This clone was observed a handful of times. CDR3 sequence: CASTSWGNTIYF. The CDR3 DNA is TGTGCCAGCACCTCGTGGGGAAACACCATATATTTT. The chain uses TRBV6-1 and TRBJ1-3; D not certain. This CDR3 comprises 12 residues. Germline V gene lookup returns CDR1 MNHNS and CDR2 SASEGT. The germline V and J ends were trimmed by 7 bases and 4 bases, with 8 bases remaining between them.

This clone was seen more than once but under ten times. The CDR3 nucleotides read TGTGCCAGCAGGGGCGACAGGGGAAACACCGGGGAGCTGTTTTTT. Protein: CASRGDRGNTGELFF. The chain has TRBV25-1 and TRBJ2-2; 8 bases agree with TRBD1. Germline values: CDR1 MGHDK, CDR2 SYGVNS. This CDR3 comprises 15 residues. Trimming took 6 bases from V and 2 from J; bases not matched to a gene: 5.

This clone has a single count. The chain carries TRBV6-1 and TRBJ2-7; 7 nucleotides line up with TRBD1. Germline loops: CDR1 MNHNS, CDR2 SASEGT. This CDR3 region has 13 residues. V was clipped by 6 bases and J by 2 bases; unmatched bases: 4. DNA for the CDR3: TGTGCCAGCAGCAGACAGGGTACCTACGAGCAGTACTTC. Protein product: CASSRQGTYEQYF.

V gene TRBV29-1 combines with J gene TRBJ1-1; the D gene is possibly TRBD1 (5 bases). Trimming pared 4 bases from V and 1 base from J, leaving 16 bases between. This CDR3 spans 15 amino acids. Germline V gene lookup returns CDR1 SQVTM and CDR2 ANQGSEA. CDR3 region: CSVGYAGRWNTEAFF. The DNA for the CDR3 is TGCAGCGTTGGCTACGCGGGACGGTGGAACACTGAAGCTTTCTTT. Full variable domain (rest looked up from reference TRBV29-1 and TRBJ1-1): SAVISQKPSRDICQRGTSLTIQCQVDSQVTMMFWYRQQPGQSLTLIATANQGSEATYESGFVIDKFPISRPNLTFSTLTVSNMSPEDSSIYLCSVGYAGRWNTEAFFGQGTRLTVV.

This chain connects TRBV27 to TRBJ1-1; tentatively, D is TRBD1 (5 bases). Germline CDR1 is MNHEY and CDR2 is SMNVEV (reference sequence). V was shortened by 8 bases and J by 4 bases, with 20 bases between the two germline ends. This CDR3 is 15 amino acids long. CDR3: CASGPPGPRGTEAFF. In DNA form, the CDR3 reads TGTGCCAGCGGACCACCGGGACCCAGAGGCACTGAAGCTTTCTTT.

The rearrangement links TRBV2 to TRBJ1-6; tentative D call: TRBD1 (5 bases). Deletions cut 7 bases from V and 7 bases from J, with 14 bases between. The germline V gene has CDR1 SNHLY and CDR2 FYNNEI. This CDR3 is built from 14 residues. The CDR3 bases are TGTGCCAGCATTTTGTATCAGGGAAATTCACCCCTCCACTTT. Its translation is CASILYQGNSPLHF. Combining the CDR3 with reference TRBV2 and TRBJ1-6 gives the whole variable domain EPEVTQTPSHQVTQMGQEVILRCVPISNHLYFYWYRQILGQKVEFLVSFYNNEISEKSEIFDDQFSVERPDGSNFTLKIRSTKLEDSAMYFCASILYQGNSPLHFGNGTRLTVT.

J is TRBJ1-6 and V is TRBV20-1; D is perhaps TRBD1 (5 bases). Germline CDR1 is DFQATT and CDR2 is SNEGSKA (reference sequence). This CDR3 has 11 amino acids. The ends were cut back, 4 bases at V and 15 bases at J, with 13 bases in the middle. The CDR3 coding sequence is TGCAGTGCTAAGGGACCCCTCTACCTCCACTTT. Encoded protein: CSAKGPLYLHF.

The chain couples TRBV7-9 to TRBJ1-4; D is perhaps TRBD1 (6 bases). Germline loops: CDR1 SEHNR, CDR2 FQNEAQ (reference sequence). V was shortened by 4 bases and J by 7 bases, with 13 bases between the two germline ends. The CDR3 has 14 residues. The CDR3 bases are TGTGCCAGCAGCTCGGACAGCGGCAGTGAAAAACTGTTTTTT. Translation gives CASSSDSGSEKLFF.

The CDR3 bases are TGTGCCAGCAGCCCGTCTACAGGGTACTATGGCTACACCTTC. Residues: CASSPSTGYYGYTF. The chain recombines TRBV7-9 with TRBJ1-2; maybe TRBD1 (6 bases). In germline, CDR1 is SEHNR, CDR2 FQNEAQ (reference sequence). V lost 5 bases and J 3 bases, leaving 13 bases between the germline ends. CDR3 length equals 14 residues.

This clone has a handful of counts. The chain joins TRBV5-6 to TRBJ1-6; possibly TRBD1 for D (6 bases). This CDR3 has 15 amino acids. CDR1 and CDR2 (germline): SGHDT, YYEEEE. The V gene lost 1 base and the J gene lost 6 bases, with 11 bases spanning the gap. In DNA, the CDR3 is TGTGCCAGCAGCTTGATCATAGGGGGTAATTCACCCCTCCACTTT. Encoded protein: CASSLIIGGNSPLHF.

The chain employs TRBV9 and TRBJ1-5; D gene uncertain. The CDR3 runs 15 residues. The V gene lost 3 bases and the J gene lost 5 bases, with 15 bases spanning the gap. CDR1 and CDR2 from the germline V gene are SGDLS and YYNGEE. The CDR3 spells CASSANWAADQPQHF. The CDR3, as DNA: TGTGCCAGCAGCGCTAATTGGGCAGCAGATCAGCCCCAGCATTTT.